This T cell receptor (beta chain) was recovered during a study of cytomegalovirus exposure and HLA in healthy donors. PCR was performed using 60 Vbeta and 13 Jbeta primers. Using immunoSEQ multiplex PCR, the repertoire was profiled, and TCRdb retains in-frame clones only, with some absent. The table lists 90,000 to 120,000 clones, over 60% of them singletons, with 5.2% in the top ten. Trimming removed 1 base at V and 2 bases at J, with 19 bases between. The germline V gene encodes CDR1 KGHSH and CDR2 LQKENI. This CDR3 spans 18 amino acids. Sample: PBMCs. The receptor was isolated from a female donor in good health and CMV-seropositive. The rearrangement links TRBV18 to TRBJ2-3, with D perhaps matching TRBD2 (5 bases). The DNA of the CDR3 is TGTGCCAGCTCACCACGTGGGAGTAATGCCCTCCTCACAGATACGCAGTATTTT. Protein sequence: CASSPRGSNALLTDTQYF.